A single sample is the source of the 18 T cell receptor beta chains below, sequenced in a study of spatial heterogeneity in lung cancer. TCRdb passed the 5' RACE reads through MiXCR, listing each CDR3 protein once. The data show around 87,000 distinct CDR3 sequences, approximately 12% seen once. Indicated time point: sample taken at primary tumor resection. The sample here was PBMCs, taken at surgery. The source is a male donor with early-stage non-small cell lung cancer.

V and J are TRBV7-2 and TRBJ2-1; D call uncertain. The CDR3 spans 13 residues. Germline V lookup: CDR1 SGHTA, CDR2 FQGNSA. V lost 5 bases and J 8 bases, leaving 13 bases between the germline ends. The CDR3 here is CASSTYTQDEQFF. The DNA for the CDR3 is TGTGCCAGCAGCACCTACACCCAGGATGAGCAGTTCTTC.

This clonotype occurred a few times. The V gene is TRBV30, the J gene TRBJ2-7; D might be TRBD1 or TRBD2, each matching 5 bases. V gave up 3 bases and J gave up 7 bases, with 16 bases separating them. Germline V CDR1 and CDR2: GTSNPN, SVGIG (reference sequence). This CDR3 region has 13 residues. The CDR3 spells CAWRMKGRGEQYF. The CDR3 nucleotides read TGTGCCTGGAGAATGAAGGGGCGAGGGGAGCAGTACTTC.

This rearrangement joins TRBV7-2 to TRBJ2-3; D remains unclear. Trimming pared 1 base from V and 2 bases from J, leaving 10 bases between. Germline CDR1 is SGHTA and CDR2 is FQGNSA. The CDR3 is made up of 15 amino acids. The CDR3 DNA follows: TGTGCCAGCAGCTTAGTATTACGGTCCACAGATACGCAGTATTTT. It translates to CASSLVLRSTDTQYF.

This clonotype was seen a few times. The rearrangement joins TRBV4-3 to TRBJ1-4, with D possibly being TRBD1 (5 bases). V was shortened by 2 bases and J by 0 bases, with 16 bases between the two germline ends. The germline V gene has CDR1 LGHNA and CDR2 YSLEER. CDR3 length: 18 amino acids. The CDR3 reads CASSQTTQLGATNEKLFF. The CDR3 DNA reads as TGCGCCAGCAGCCAAACCACTCAATTGGGGGCAACTAATGAAAAACTGTTTTTT.

This clonotype showed up just a few times. The genes are TRBV7-2 and TRBJ1-5; no firm D call. The CDR3 sequence is 15 residues long. V gave up 5 bases and J gave up 0 bases, with 11 bases separating them. Germline assignment: CDR1 SGHTA and CDR2 FQGNSA. The CDR3 reads CASSLLGISNQPQHF. The CDR3 bases are TGTGCCAGCAGCCTATTAGGGATTAGCAATCAGCCCCAGCATTTT.

The sample holds a few counts of this clonotype. The chain's CDR3 is CASSSLSGANVLTF. CDR3 DNA: TGTGCCAGCAGCTCATTATCTGGGGCCAACGTCCTGACTTTC. This sequence joins TRBV2 and TRBJ2-6; D gene uncertain. The CDR3 loop spans 14 amino acids. The V end was cut by 6 bases, the J end by 1 base, with 7 bases between. Germline values: CDR1 SNHLY, CDR2 FYNNEI. Drawing the rest from reference TRBV2 and TRBJ2-6, the complete variable domain is EPEVTQTPSHQVTQMGQEVILRCVPISNHLYFYWYRQILGQKVEFLVSFYNNEISEKSEIFDDQFSVERPDGSNFTLKIRSTKLEDSAMYFCASSSLSGANVLTFGAGSRLTVL.

This clonotype was observed a few times. The gene calls are TRBV12-3 or TRBV12-4 and TRBJ1-3; possibly TRBD1 for D (6 bases). CDR3 size: 15 residues. Trimming took off 7 bases at V and 0 bases at J, with 13 bases between the two ends. CDR3 coding DNA: TGTGCCAGCACTTACAGGGCCCTCTCTGGAAACACCATATATTTT. It codes for CASTYRALSGNTIYF.

This clonotype was found many times. This sequence joins TRBV20-1 and TRBJ2-1, with D unresolved. Germline assignment: CDR1 DFQATT and CDR2 SNEGSKA (reference sequence). The CDR3 consists of 14 residues. Between the trimmed V and J ends, which lost 5 bases and 0 bases, there was a span of 11 bases. The CDR3 loop is CSAELASSYNEQFF. In nucleotides, the CDR3 is TGCAGTGCTGAACTCGCAAGCTCCTACAATGAGCAGTTCTTC.

This rearrangement joins TRBV5-1 to TRBJ2-2; maybe TRBD1 (6 bases). CDR1 and CDR2 (germline): SGHRS, YFSETQ. The CDR3 has 15 residues. V lost 2 bases and J lost 1, with 9 bases in between. The CDR3 sequence is CASSFIQGNTGELFF. Written as DNA, the CDR3 is TGCGCCAGCAGCTTTATACAGGGGAACACCGGGGAGCTGTTTTTT.

The gene calls are TRBV18 and TRBJ2-3, with D unclear. Germline V gene lookup returns CDR1 KGHSH and CDR2 LQKENI. This CDR3 contains 15 residues. V was pared by 0 bases and J by 1 base, with 8 bases between. In nucleotides, the CDR3 is TGTGCCAGCTCACCACCGATGGGTGGCACAGATACGCAGTATTTT. Translation: CASSPPMGGTDTQYF.

The sample holds many counts of this clonotype. The chain links TRBV12-3 or TRBV12-4 to TRBJ1-6; D remains unclear. The CDR3 is made up of 15 amino acids. The V and J ends lost 3 bases and 8 bases respectively, with 14 bases between them. CDR3 amino acids: CASSFSGIPYSPLHF. CDR3 nucleotides: TGTGCCAGCAGTTTTTCCGGGATACCTTATTCACCCCTCCACTTT.

The chain joins TRBV30 to TRBJ1-5; 7 bases align to TRBD1. Germline CDR1 is GTSNPN and CDR2 is SVGIG (reference sequence). J lost 0 bases, V lost 5 bases, and 4 bases had no gene match. This CDR3 has 14 residues. The CDR3 DNA reads TGTGCCTGGCAGACAGGGAATAGCAATCAGCCCCAGCATTTT. This encodes CAWQTGNSNQPQHF. Full variable domain (rest looked up from reference TRBV30 and TRBJ1-5): SQTIHQWPATLVQPVGSPLSLECTVEGTSNPNLYWYRQAAGRGLQLLFYSVGIGQISSEVPQNLSASRPQDRQFILSSKKLLLSDSGFYLCAWQTGNSNQPQHFGDGTRLSIL.

The table lists this clonotype with many counts. The rearrangement links TRBV2 to TRBJ2-7, with TRBD1 as a possible D gene (5 bases). From germline, CDR1 is SNHLY and CDR2 FYNNEI. The CDR3 is made up of 13 amino acids. V lost 0 bases and J 7 bases, leaving 10 bases between the germline ends. The CDR3 DNA is TGTGCCAGCAGTGAAGCGCTGGGGCCAGAGCAGTACTTC. It is translated as CASSEALGPEQYF.

This clonotype has at least ten counts. The chain combines TRBV30 with TRBJ1-4; 8 bases are a match to TRBD1. CDR1 GTSNPN and CDR2 SVGIG come from the germline V gene (reference sequence). The junction had 9 bases not matched to a gene; V was cut back by 3 bases and J by 6 bases. The CDR3 spans 15 residues. The CDR3 DNA is TGTGCCTGGAGCCACCGGACAGGGTGGGATGAAAAACTGTTTTTT. It specifies CAWSHRTGWDEKLFF.

This clonotype was observed at least ten times. The chain couples TRBV7-9 to TRBJ1-4; no firm D call. The CDR3 covers 12 residues. Per germline, CDR1 SEHNR and CDR2 FQNEAQ (reference sequence). Between the trimmed V and J ends, which lost 5 bases and 8 bases, there was a span of 9 bases. The CDR3 sequence is CASSRDEEKLFF. In DNA, the CDR3 is TGTGCCAGCAGCCGGGATGAGGAAAAACTGTTTTTT.

The genes are TRBV6-2 or TRBV6-3 and TRBJ2-7, with D unclear. The V end lost 4 bases, the J end lost 5 bases, and 15 bases lay between the germline ends. This CDR3 is 14 amino acids long. Germline V gene data show CDR1 as MNHEY and CDR2 as SVGEGT. The chain's CDR3 is CASSLSGVLDEQYF. CDR3 coding DNA: TGTGCCAGCAGTTTGTCCGGCGTCCTTGACGAGCAGTACTTC.

This clonotype was seen at least ten times. The chain recombines TRBV5-1 with TRBJ2-7; TRBD1 aligns across 9 bases. CDR3 size: 14 residues. Germline loops: CDR1 SGHRS, CDR2 YFSETQ. Trimming took 5 bases from V and 4 from J; bases not matched to a gene: 7. The CDR3 sequence: CASRKPGQGYEQYF. In DNA form, the CDR3 reads TGCGCCAGCAGGAAGCCGGGACAGGGATACGAGCAGTACTTC.

The chain combines TRBV27 with TRBJ1-4; 10 bases match TRBD1. This CDR3 is built from 16 residues. V shed 4 bases, J shed 7 bases, and the junction held 9 bases outside the gene matches. The germline gives CDR1 MNHEY, CDR2 SMNVEV (reference sequence). The CDR3 coding sequence is TGTGCCAGCAGTTCCTCAGTGGGACAGGGGATTGAAAAACTGTTTTTT. It specifies CASSSSVGQGIEKLFF.